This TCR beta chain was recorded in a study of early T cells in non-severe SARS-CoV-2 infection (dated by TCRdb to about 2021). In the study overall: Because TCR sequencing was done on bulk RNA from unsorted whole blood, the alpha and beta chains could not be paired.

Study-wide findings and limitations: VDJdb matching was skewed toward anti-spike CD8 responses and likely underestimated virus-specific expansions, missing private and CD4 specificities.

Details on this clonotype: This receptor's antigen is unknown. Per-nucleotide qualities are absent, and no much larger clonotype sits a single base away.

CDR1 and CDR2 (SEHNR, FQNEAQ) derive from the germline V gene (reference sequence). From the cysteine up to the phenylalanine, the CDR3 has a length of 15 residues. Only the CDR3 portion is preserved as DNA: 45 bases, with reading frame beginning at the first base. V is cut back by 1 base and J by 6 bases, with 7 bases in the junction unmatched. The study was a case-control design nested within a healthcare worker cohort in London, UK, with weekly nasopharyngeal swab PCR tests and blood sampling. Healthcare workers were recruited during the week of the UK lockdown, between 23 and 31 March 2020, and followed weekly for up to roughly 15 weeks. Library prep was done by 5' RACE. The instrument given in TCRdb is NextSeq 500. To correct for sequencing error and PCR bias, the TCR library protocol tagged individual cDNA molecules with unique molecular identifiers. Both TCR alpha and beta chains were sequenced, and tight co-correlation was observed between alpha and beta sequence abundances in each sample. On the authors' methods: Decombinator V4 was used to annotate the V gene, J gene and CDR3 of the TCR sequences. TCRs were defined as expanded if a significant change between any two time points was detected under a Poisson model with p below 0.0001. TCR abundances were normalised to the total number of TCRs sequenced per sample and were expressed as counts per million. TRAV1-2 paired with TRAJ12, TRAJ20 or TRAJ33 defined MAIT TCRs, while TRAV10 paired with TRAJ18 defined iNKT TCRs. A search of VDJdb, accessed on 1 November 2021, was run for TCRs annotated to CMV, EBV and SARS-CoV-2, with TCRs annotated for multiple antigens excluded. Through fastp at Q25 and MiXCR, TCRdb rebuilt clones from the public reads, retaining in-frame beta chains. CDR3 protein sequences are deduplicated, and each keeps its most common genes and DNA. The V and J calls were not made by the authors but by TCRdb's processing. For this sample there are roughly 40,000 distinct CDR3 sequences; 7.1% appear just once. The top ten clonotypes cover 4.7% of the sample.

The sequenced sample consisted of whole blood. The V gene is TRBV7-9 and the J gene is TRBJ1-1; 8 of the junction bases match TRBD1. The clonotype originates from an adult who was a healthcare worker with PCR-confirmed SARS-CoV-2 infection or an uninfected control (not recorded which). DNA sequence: TGTGCCAGCAGCTTAGAGGGACAGGCGCATTCTGAAGCTTTCTTT. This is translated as CASSLEGQAHSEAFF.